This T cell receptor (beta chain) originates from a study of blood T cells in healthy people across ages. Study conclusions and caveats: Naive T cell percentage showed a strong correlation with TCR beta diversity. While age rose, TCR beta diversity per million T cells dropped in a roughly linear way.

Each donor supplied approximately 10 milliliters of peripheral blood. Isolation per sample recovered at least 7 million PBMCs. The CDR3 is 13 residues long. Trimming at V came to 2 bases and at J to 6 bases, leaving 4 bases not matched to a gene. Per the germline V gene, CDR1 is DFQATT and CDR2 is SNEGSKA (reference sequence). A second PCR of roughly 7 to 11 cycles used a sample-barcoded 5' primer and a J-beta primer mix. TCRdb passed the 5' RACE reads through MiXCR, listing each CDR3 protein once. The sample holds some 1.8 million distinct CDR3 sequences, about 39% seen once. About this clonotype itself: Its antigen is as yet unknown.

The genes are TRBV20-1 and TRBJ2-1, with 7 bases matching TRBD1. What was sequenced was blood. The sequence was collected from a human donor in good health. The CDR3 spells CSARKQGVNEQFF. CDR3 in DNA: TGCAGTGCTAGAAAGCAGGGGGTCAATGAGCAGTTCTTC.